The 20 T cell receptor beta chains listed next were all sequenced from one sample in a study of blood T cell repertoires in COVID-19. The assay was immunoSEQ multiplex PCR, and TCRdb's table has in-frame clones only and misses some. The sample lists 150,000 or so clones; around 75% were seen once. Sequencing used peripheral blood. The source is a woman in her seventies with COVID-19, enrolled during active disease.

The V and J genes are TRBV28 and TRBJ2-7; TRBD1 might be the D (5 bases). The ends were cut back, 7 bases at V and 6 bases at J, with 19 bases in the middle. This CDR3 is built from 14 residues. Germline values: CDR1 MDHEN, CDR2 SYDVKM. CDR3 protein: CASTNQGFAGEQYF. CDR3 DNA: TGTGCCAGCACCAATCAGGGATTTGCTGGCGAGCAGTACTTC.

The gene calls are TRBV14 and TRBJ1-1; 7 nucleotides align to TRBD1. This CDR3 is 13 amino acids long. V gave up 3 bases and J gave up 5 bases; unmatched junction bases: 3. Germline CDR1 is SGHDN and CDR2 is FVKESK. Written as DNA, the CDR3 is TGTGCCAGCAGCCAGGACAGGAGGACTGAAGCTTTCTTT. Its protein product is CASSQDRRTEAFF.

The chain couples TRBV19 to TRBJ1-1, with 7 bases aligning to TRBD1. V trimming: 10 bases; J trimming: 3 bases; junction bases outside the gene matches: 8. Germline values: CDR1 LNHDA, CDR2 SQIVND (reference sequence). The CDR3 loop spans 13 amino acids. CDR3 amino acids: CANRNTGDTEAFF. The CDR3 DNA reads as TGTGCCAATAGAAACACAGGGGACACTGAAGCTTTCTTT.

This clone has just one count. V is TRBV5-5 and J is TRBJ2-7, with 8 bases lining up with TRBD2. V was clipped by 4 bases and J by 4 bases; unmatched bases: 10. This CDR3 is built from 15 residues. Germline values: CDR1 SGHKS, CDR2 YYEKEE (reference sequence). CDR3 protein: CASSPGGQIKYEQYF. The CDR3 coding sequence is TGTGCCAGCAGCCCGGGGGGGCAGATAAAGTACGAGCAGTACTTC.

CDR3 bases: TGTGCCAGCAGCCCGGGCCCCGGGACAGTTGAGCAGTTCTTC. Protein product: CASSPGPGTVEQFF. This chain joins TRBV5-6 and TRBJ2-1; 7 bases are shared with TRBD1. The CDR3 is made up of 14 amino acids. Trimming removed 4 bases from V and 9 bases from J; junction bases left unmatched: 10. Per the germline V gene, CDR1 is SGHDT and CDR2 is YYEEEE. Filled out from reference TRBV5-6 and TRBJ2-1, the complete variable domain reads DAGVTQSPTHLIKTRGQQVTLRCSPKSGHDTVSWYQQALGQGPQFIFQYYEEEERQRGNFPDRFSGHQFPNYSSELNVNALLLGDSALYLCASSPGPGTVEQFFGPGTRLTVL.

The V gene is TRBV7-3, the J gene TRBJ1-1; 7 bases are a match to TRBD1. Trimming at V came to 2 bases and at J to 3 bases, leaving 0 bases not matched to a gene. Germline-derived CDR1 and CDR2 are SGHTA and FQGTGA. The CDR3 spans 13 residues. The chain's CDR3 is CASSLDRDTEAFF. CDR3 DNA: TGTGCCAGCAGCTTAGACAGGGACACTGAAGCTTTCTTT.

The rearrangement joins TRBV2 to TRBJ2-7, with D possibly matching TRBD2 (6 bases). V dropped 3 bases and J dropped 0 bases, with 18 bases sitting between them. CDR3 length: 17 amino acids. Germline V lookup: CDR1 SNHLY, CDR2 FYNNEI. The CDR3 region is CASSEGLTSPTSYEQYF. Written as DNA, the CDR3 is TGTGCCAGCAGTGAGGGACTTACTTCCCCCACCTCCTACGAGCAGTACTTC. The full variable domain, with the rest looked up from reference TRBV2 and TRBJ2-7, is EPEVTQTPSHQVTQMGQEVILRCVPISNHLYFYWYRQILGQKVEFLVSFYNNEISEKSEIFDDQFSVERPDGSNFTLKIRSTKLEDSAMYFCASSEGLTSPTSYEQYFGPGTRLTVT.

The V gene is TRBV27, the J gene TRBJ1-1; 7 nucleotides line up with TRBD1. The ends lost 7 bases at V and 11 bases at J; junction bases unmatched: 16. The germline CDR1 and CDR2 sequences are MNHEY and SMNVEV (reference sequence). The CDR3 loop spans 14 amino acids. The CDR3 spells CASTERQGVGRAFF. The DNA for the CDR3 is TGTGCCAGCACCGAAAGACAGGGAGTAGGGCGCGCTTTCTTT.

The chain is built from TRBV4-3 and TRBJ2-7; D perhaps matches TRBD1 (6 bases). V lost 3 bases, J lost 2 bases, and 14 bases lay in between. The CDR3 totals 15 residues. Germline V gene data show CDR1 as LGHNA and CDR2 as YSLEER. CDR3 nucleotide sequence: TGCGCCAGCAGCCAGGCACAGGGCCCTGCCTACGAGCAGTACTTC. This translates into CASSQAQGPAYEQYF.

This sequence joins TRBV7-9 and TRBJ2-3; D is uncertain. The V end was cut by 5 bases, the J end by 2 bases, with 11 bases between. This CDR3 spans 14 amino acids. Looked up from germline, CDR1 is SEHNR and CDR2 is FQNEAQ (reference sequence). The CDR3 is CASSPPGFTDTQYF. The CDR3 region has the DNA TGTGCCAGCAGCCCTCCCGGGTTCACAGATACGCAGTATTTT. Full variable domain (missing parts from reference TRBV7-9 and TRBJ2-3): DTGVSQNPRHKITKRGQNVTFRCDPISEHNRLYWYRQTLGQGPEFLTYFQNEAQLEKSRLLSDRFSAERPKGSFSTLEIQRTEQGDSAMYLCASSPPGFTDTQYFGPGTRLTVL.

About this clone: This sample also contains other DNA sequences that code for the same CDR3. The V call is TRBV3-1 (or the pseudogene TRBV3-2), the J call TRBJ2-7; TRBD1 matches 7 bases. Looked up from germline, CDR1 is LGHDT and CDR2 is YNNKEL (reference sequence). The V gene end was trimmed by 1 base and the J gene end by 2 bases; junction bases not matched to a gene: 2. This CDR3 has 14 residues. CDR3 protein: CASSQGGGAYEQYF. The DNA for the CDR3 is TGTGCCAGCAGCCAAGGAGGGGGCGCCTACGAGCAGTACTTC.

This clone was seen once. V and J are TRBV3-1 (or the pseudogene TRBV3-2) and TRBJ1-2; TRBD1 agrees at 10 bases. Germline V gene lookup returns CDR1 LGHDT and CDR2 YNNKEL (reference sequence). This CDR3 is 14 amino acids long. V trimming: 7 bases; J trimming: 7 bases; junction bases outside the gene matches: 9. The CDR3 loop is CASTPGGTGAGYTF. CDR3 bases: TGTGCCAGCACCCCTGGTGGGACAGGGGCTGGCTACACCTTC.

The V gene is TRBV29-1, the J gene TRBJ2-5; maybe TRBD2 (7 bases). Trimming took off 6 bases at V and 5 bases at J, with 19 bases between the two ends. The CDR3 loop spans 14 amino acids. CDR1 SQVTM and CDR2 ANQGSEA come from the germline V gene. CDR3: CSVVGGGAEETQYF. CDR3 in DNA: TGCAGCGTCGTCGGTGGGGGGGCGGAGGAGACCCAGTACTTC.

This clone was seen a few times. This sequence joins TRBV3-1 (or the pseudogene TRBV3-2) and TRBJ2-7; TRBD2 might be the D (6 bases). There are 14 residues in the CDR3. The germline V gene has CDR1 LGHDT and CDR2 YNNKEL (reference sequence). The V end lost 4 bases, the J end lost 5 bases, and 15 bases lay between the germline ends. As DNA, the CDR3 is TGTGCCAGCAGCCCCCGACGGGGGAAGGACGAGCAGTACTTC. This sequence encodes CASSPRRGKDEQYF.

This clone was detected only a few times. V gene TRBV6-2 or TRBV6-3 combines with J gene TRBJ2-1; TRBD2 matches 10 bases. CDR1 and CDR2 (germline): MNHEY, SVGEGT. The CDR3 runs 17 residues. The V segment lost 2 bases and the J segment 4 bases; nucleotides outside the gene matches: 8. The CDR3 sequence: CASSYTQAGGPYNEQFF. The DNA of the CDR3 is TGTGCCAGCAGTTACACGCAAGCGGGGGGGCCGTACAATGAGCAGTTCTTC.

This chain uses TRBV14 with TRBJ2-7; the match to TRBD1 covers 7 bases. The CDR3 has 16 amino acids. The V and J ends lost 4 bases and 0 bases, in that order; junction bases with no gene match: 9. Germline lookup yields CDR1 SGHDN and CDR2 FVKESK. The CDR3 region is CASSPPGTADSYEQYF. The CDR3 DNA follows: TGTGCCAGCAGCCCCCCTGGGACAGCCGACTCCTACGAGCAGTACTTC.

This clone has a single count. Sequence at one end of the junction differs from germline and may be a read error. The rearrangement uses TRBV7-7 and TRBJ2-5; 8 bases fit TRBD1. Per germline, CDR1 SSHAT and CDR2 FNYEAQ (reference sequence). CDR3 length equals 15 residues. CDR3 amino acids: CASSGTGGKEETQYF. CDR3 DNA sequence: TGTGCTAGCAGCGGAACAGGGGGGAAGGAAGAGACCCAGTACTTC.

CDR3 coding DNA: TGTGCCAGCAGCCAAACGGGTCATGACGGCCACGAGCAGTACTTC. Translated, it gives CASSQTGHDGHEQYF. The chain recombines TRBV14 with TRBJ2-7; D is unclear. The V end was cut by 2 bases, the J end by 5 bases, with 16 bases between. This CDR3 comprises 15 residues. The germline V gene encodes CDR1 SGHDN and CDR2 FVKESK.

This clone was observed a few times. CDR3 nucleotides: TGTGCCAGCAGCCCCTATCTCGGGACAGGGGGCTACGAGCAGTACTTC. This codes for CASSPYLGTGGYEQYF. The V gene is TRBV5-4, the J gene TRBJ2-7, with 11 bases matching TRBD1. The germline V gene has CDR1 SGHNT and CDR2 YYREEE (reference sequence). The V segment lost 4 bases and the J segment 3 bases; nucleotides outside the gene matches: 9. The length of the CDR3 is 16 residues.

The CDR3: CASSNHRRNTEAFF. The CDR3 DNA reads as TGTGCCAGCAGTAACCACAGGCGGAACACTGAAGCTTTCTTT. The V call is TRBV28, the J call TRBJ1-1; D might be TRBD1 (5 bases). The CDR3 sequence is 14 residues long. Looked up from germline, CDR1 is MDHEN and CDR2 is SYDVKM. The V end lost 5 bases, the J end lost 1 base, and 11 bases lay between the germline ends.